Listed here are 26 T cell receptor beta chains from one sample, sequenced in a study of control samples from healthy donors and cancer patients. The data were produced by immunoSEQ multiplex PCR, yet TCRdb's version contains in-frame clones alone and is incomplete. The table shows fewer than 95,000 clones, with about 88% occurring only once. The sample comprised blood. These receptors all come from a woman between 50 and 59 years old in good health.

The genes are TRBV5-1 and TRBJ2-7; TRBD1 aligns across 8 bases. Germline lookup yields CDR1 SGHRS and CDR2 YFSETQ. The CDR3 has 14 amino acids. The junction had 3 bases not matched to a gene; V was cut back by 0 bases and J by 4 bases. CDR3: CASSLGQGAYEQYF. CDR3 DNA sequence: TGCGCCAGCAGCTTGGGGCAGGGGGCTTACGAGCAGTACTTC.

The V call is TRBV4-1, the J call TRBJ2-7; 8 bases are shared with TRBD1. The germline gives CDR1 MGHRA, CDR2 YSYEKL. This CDR3 is 13 amino acids long. V gave up 1 base and J gave up 6 bases; unmatched junction bases: 2. The CDR3 here is CASSQVQGGEQYF. The CDR3 DNA reads as TGCGCCAGCAGCCAAGTACAGGGGGGCGAGCAGTACTTC.

This sequence joins TRBV2 and TRBJ1-2; D gene ambiguous. V shed 2 bases and J shed 0 bases, with 13 bases lying between them. Germline assignment: CDR1 SNHLY and CDR2 FYNNEI. The CDR3 extends over 16 amino acids. The CDR3 loop is CASSERDSSTNYGYTF. The CDR3 bases are TGTGCCAGCAGTGAAAGAGACTCTTCAACTAACTATGGCTACACCTTC.

The gene calls are TRBV7-2 and TRBJ2-1, with D unclear. Between the trimmed V and J ends, which lost 0 bases and 4 bases, there was a span of 13 bases. This CDR3 contains 16 residues. The germline CDR1 and CDR2 sequences are SGHTA and FQGNSA. The CDR3 bases are TGTGCCAGCAGCTTAGCGCAAGGGATAGGTTACAATGAGCAGTTCTTC. Translation gives CASSLAQGIGYNEQFF.

The rearrangement joins TRBV6-2 or TRBV6-3 to TRBJ2-3; D call uncertain. The CDR3 totals 12 residues. V lost 0 bases, J lost 11 bases, and 9 bases lay in between. Germline loops: CDR1 MNHEY, CDR2 SVGEGT. DNA of the CDR3: TGTGCCAGCAGTTACTCTAGGCACGGGCAGTATTTT. Its protein product is CASSYSRHGQYF.

The chain couples TRBV27 to TRBJ2-7; D ambiguous. Trimming removed 8 bases from V and 2 bases from J, with 13 bases in between. CDR3 length: 13 residues. Germline loops: CDR1 MNHEY, CDR2 SMNVEV (reference sequence). CDR3 loop: CASRPPGPYEQYF. The CDR3 coding sequence is TGTGCCAGCCGCCCCCCGGGCCCCTACGAGCAGTACTTC.

The chain employs TRBV9 and TRBJ2-2; D unclear. Trimming removed 1 base from V and 7 bases from J, with 17 bases in between. Germline loops: CDR1 SGDLS, CDR2 YYNGEE. The CDR3 consists of 16 residues. The DNA of the CDR3 is TGTGCCAGCAGCGTATGGGCCGAGACCACAGTCGGGGAGCTGTTTTTT. It encodes CASSVWAETTVGELFF. Full variable domain (missing parts from reference TRBV9 and TRBJ2-2): DSGVTQTPKHLITATGQRVTLRCSPRSGDLSVYWYQQSLDQGLQFLIQYYNGEERAKGNILERFSAQQFPDLHSELNLSSLELGDSALYFCASSVWAETTVGELFFGEGSRLTVL.

This chain connects TRBV29-1 to TRBJ1-2; D unclear. Germline CDR1 SQVTM, CDR2 ANQGSEA. The CDR3 consists of 12 residues. V shed 3 bases and J shed 4 bases, with 9 bases lying between them. The CDR3 loop is CSVESSGYGYTF. The CDR3 bases are TGCAGCGTTGAGTCCAGTGGCTATGGCTACACCTTC.

This sequence joins TRBV7-2 and TRBJ1-2, with D possibly TRBD1 on 5 matching bases. V dropped 4 bases and J dropped 4 bases, with 10 bases sitting between them. The CDR3 consists of 13 residues. Germline V gives CDR1 SGHTA, CDR2 FQGNSA. CDR3 DNA: TGTGCCAGCAGCTATTGGGGGGGCTATGGCTACACCTTC. Translation gives CASSYWGGYGYTF.

Only one count was recorded for this clone. This chain uses TRBV28 with TRBJ2-5, with TRBD2 as a possible D gene (6 bases). The CDR3 has 14 amino acids. Germline CDR1 and CDR2: MDHEN and SYDVKM. V lost 2 bases to trimming and J lost 7 bases, with 14 bases between them. The CDR3: CASSLGRGGPTQYF. The CDR3 DNA reads TGTGCCAGCAGTTTAGGTCGGGGAGGTCCGACCCAGTACTTC.

This clone was recorded a few times. The V gene is TRBV5-1, the J gene TRBJ1-6; no definite D call. Trimming cost V 0 bases and J 8 bases, with 6 bases left between them. CDR3 length: 13 amino acids. Germline V CDR1 and CDR2: SGHRS, YFSETQ. CDR3 amino acids: CASSLDGYSPLHF. CDR3 coding DNA: TGCGCCAGCAGCTTGGACGGATATTCACCCCTCCACTTT.

The J gene is TRBJ2-1, the V gene TRBV4-1; TRBD2 matches at 9 bases. Germline V CDR1 and CDR2: MGHRA, YSYEKL. This CDR3 is 15 amino acids long. The junction had 2 bases not matched to a gene; V was cut back by 5 bases and J by 0 bases. The CDR3 loop is CASSNSGSSYNEQFF. The CDR3 bases are TGCGCCAGCAGCAATAGCGGGAGCTCCTACAATGAGCAGTTCTTC.

This chain links TRBV19 with TRBJ2-3, with D maybe TRBD1 (7 bases). The V and J ends lost 3 bases and 2 bases respectively, with 15 bases between them. The germline V gene encodes CDR1 LNHDA and CDR2 SQIVND (reference sequence). The CDR3 spans 16 residues. CDR3 amino acids: CASSMGGRGATDTQYF. The CDR3 DNA follows: TGTGCCAGTAGTATGGGAGGCAGGGGGGCCACAGATACGCAGTATTTT.

V gene TRBV4-3 combines with J gene TRBJ1-3, with a weak D call TRBD1 (5 bases). CDR3 length: 14 residues. Deletions cut 1 base from V and 5 bases from J, with 9 bases between. Germline CDR1 and CDR2: LGHNA and YSLEER. CDR3 in DNA: TGCGCCAGCAGCCAAGCGGACACGAGAAACACCATATATTTT. Its protein is CASSQADTRNTIYF.

This chain uses TRBV7-2 with TRBJ1-2; D possibly corresponds to TRBD1 (5 bases). Trimming took off 4 bases at V and 2 bases at J, with 11 bases between the two ends. The CDR3 has 14 residues. Germline assignment: CDR1 SGHTA and CDR2 FQGNSA. CDR3 residues: CASSYRQLNYGYTF. CDR3 DNA sequence: TGTGCCAGCAGCTACAGACAGTTGAACTATGGCTACACCTTC.

This clone was counted a single time. The rearrangement links TRBV28 to TRBJ1-2, with a tentative D call TRBD1 (5 bases). CDR1 MDHEN and CDR2 SYDVKM come from the germline V gene. Trimming shortened V by 0 bases and J by 2 bases, and 10 bases separated the two germline ends. The CDR3 runs 15 residues. The CDR3 DNA follows: TGTGCCAGCAGTTTATGGACAGAAGACAACTATGGCTACACCTTC. It codes for CASSLWTEDNYGYTF.

This chain connects TRBV28 to TRBJ1-1, with 9 positions matching TRBD1. Germline V gene data show CDR1 as MDHEN and CDR2 as SYDVKM. The trim removed 6 bases at V and 7 bases at J, leaving 12 bases unmatched. The CDR3 has 15 amino acids. The CDR3 protein is CASSESTGGRGEAFF. The CDR3 nucleotides read TGTGCCAGCAGCGAGTCGACAGGGGGTAGGGGTGAAGCTTTCTTT.

The chain combines TRBV7-8 with TRBJ2-7; 7 positions agree with TRBD2. In germline, CDR1 is SGHVS, CDR2 FQNEAQ. This CDR3 is 13 amino acids long. The trim removed 3 bases at V and 3 bases at J, leaving 2 bases unmatched. The CDR3 DNA sequence: TGTGCCAGCAGCTTGGGGGGGGGCTACGAGCAGTACTTC. This codes for CASSLGGGYEQYF.

The V gene is TRBV21-1, the J gene TRBJ1-2. TRBV21-1 is a known pseudogene. The CDR3 runs to 14 residues. This chain's CDR3 is CASGTGSVNYGYTF. CDR3 sequence (DNA): TGTGCCAGCGGGACGGGTTCCGTGAACTATGGCTACACCTTC.

This chain connects TRBV19 to TRBJ1-2; D gene uncertain. Trimming took off 1 base at V and 8 bases at J, with 17 bases between the two ends. This CDR3 has 15 amino acids. The germline gives CDR1 LNHDA, CDR2 SQIVND (reference sequence). The CDR3 region is CASSIAHEGAWGYTF. As DNA, the CDR3 is TGTGCCAGTAGTATAGCCCATGAGGGCGCATGGGGCTACACCTTC.

The chain joins TRBV5-1 to TRBJ1-2, with D hard to call. Deletions cut 3 bases from V and 7 bases from J, with 19 bases between. Germline loops: CDR1 SGHRS, CDR2 YFSETQ. CDR3 length: 15 amino acids. This chain's CDR3 is CASSSPGRSAGGYTF. The CDR3 bases are TGCGCCAGCAGCTCCCCGGGCCGATCCGCGGGTGGCTACACCTTC.

V and J are TRBV5-6 and TRBJ2-7; D is ambiguous. V gave up 1 base and J gave up 2 bases, with 7 bases separating them. The length of the CDR3 is 13 residues. Germline V CDR1 and CDR2: SGHDT, YYEEEE. The CDR3 DNA sequence: TGTGCCAGCAGCTTGATTCAGCCCTACGAGCAGTACTTC. Translating gives CASSLIQPYEQYF.

This clone came up a few times. This chain connects TRBV28 to TRBJ1-2; D not certain. V was shortened by 6 bases and J by 3 bases, with 5 bases between the two germline ends. CDR1 is MDHEN, CDR2 SYDVKM, per germline. This CDR3 region has 11 residues. CDR3 sequence: CASSPYYGYTF. CDR3 DNA: TGTGCCAGCAGCCCCTACTATGGCTACACCTTC.

The rearrangement joins TRBV4-3 to TRBJ1-1, with a tentative D call TRBD1 (6 bases). V lost 2 bases to trimming and J lost 7 bases, with 11 bases between them. CDR1 and CDR2 (germline): LGHNA, YSLEER. CDR3 length equals 13 residues. The CDR3 DNA reads TGCGCCAGCAGCCAAATACAGGGTTATGAAGCTTTCTTT. Translating it yields CASSQIQGYEAFF.

The V call is TRBV28, the J call TRBJ2-1; D not certain. CDR1 and CDR2 from the germline V gene are MDHEN and SYDVKM. This CDR3 spans 13 amino acids. V lost 3 bases, J lost 2 bases, and 5 bases lay in between. CDR3 nucleotides: TGTGCCAGCAGTTTTGGCGCCTACAATGAGCAGTTCTTC. Translated: CASSFGAYNEQFF. Supplemented by reference TRBV28 and TRBJ2-1, the full variable domain reads DVKVTQSSRYLVKRTGEKVFLECVQDMDHENMFWYRQDPGLGLRLIYFSYDVKMKEKGDIPEGYSVSREKKERFSLILESASTNQTSMYLCASSFGAYNEQFFGPGTRLTVL.

The chain links TRBV6-5 to TRBJ2-3; 7 bases agree with TRBD1. The length of the CDR3 is 15 residues. Germline trimming cut 5 bases from V and 0 bases from J; bases unmatched to any gene: 5. Germline loops: CDR1 MNHEY, CDR2 SVGAGI. DNA of the CDR3: TGTGCCAGCAGTAGTGGGACAGTCAGCACAGATACGCAGTATTTT. Its translation is CASSSGTVSTDTQYF.